What follows are 31 T cell receptor beta chains derived from one specimen sequenced in a study of patients and donors after allogeneic stem cell transplantation. Using its own MiXCR run on the RT-PCR reads, TCRdb lists one record per CDR3 protein. The data hold fewer than 30,000 distinct CDR3 sequences, with roughly two fifths observed a single time. Sequencing was performed on blood, either unsorted or a sorted T cell fraction (not recorded which). The receptors were sampled from a human donor who was either an allogeneic HSCT recipient or a stem cell or donor lymphocyte infusion donor (not recorded which). It is not recorded whose cells these are; they may come from a transplant donor.

J is TRBJ2-7 and V is TRBV4-1; D may be TRBD2 (6 bases). The CDR3 extends over 13 amino acids. Germline V lookup: CDR1 MGHRA, CDR2 YSYEKL. V lost 4 bases to trimming and J lost 3 bases, with 10 bases between them. CDR3 loop: CASSPTSLYEQYF. DNA of the CDR3: TGCGCCAGCAGCCCCACTAGCCTCTACGAGCAGTACTTC.

This clonotype appeared a few times. The chain employs TRBV3-1 and TRBJ1-6; possible D gene TRBD1, 6 bases. Germline loops: CDR1 LGHDT, CDR2 YNNKEL (reference sequence). Trimming removed 6 bases from V and 8 bases from J, with 17 bases in between. The CDR3 sequence is 15 residues long. CDR3 amino acids: CASRDYRVSHSPLHF. CDR3 sequence (DNA): TGTGCCAGCAGGGACTACAGGGTTTCTCATTCACCCCTCCACTTT. The full variable domain, completed using reference TRBV3-1 and TRBJ1-6, is DTAVSQTPKYLVTQMGNDKSIKCEQNLGHDTMYWYKQDSKKFLKIMFSYNNKELIINETVPNRFSPKSPDKAHLNLHINSLELGDSAVYFCASRDYRVSHSPLHFGNGTRLTVT.

This chain uses TRBV12-3 or TRBV12-4 with TRBJ1-2; D might be TRBD1 (6 bases). The CDR3 extends over 16 amino acids. The germline V and J ends were trimmed by 7 bases and 4 bases, with 22 bases remaining between them. CDR3 nucleotides: TGTGCCAGCACCCTGAGGGGGACCTTAGGGACCTATGGCTACACCTTC. Translating gives CASTLRGTLGTYGYTF.

This CDR3 reads CASSLFRQVNNEQFF. CDR3 sequence (DNA): TGCGCCAGCAGCTTGTTTAGACAGGTGAACAATGAGCAGTTCTTC. V is TRBV5-1 and J is TRBJ2-1, with D possibly TRBD1 on 6 matching bases. V was trimmed by 1 base and J by 5 bases, leaving 13 bases between them. Per the germline V gene, CDR1 is SGHRS and CDR2 is YFSETQ. The CDR3 is 15 amino acids.

The genes are TRBV20-1 and TRBJ2-7; the D is unclear. Germline V lookup: CDR1 DFQATT, CDR2 SNEGSKA (reference sequence). The CDR3 spans 12 residues. The V gene lost 3 bases and the J gene lost 5 bases, with 11 bases spanning the gap. The DNA for the CDR3 is TGCAGTGCTAGGACGGACGCCAACGAGCAGTACTTC. Residues: CSARTDANEQYF.

This clonotype appeared a single time. The rearrangement joins TRBV5-6 to TRBJ2-2; TRBD1 agrees at 8 bases. The CDR3 length is 18 residues. From germline, CDR1 is SGHDT and CDR2 YYEEEE. J gave up 0 bases and V 4 bases, and 11 bases lay outside the gene matches. CDR3 loop: CASSPRRTGKANTGELFF. CDR3 in DNA: TGTGCCAGCAGCCCGCGACGGACAGGGAAGGCGAACACCGGGGAGCTGTTTTTT.

This clonotype has just a few counts. The gene calls are TRBV28 and TRBJ2-7; D remains unclear. The CDR3 is made up of 11 amino acids. V was trimmed by 6 bases and J by 6 bases, leaving 9 bases between them. Germline V gene sequence: CDR1 MDHEN, CDR2 SYDVKM. The CDR3 bases are TGTGCCAGCAGGAGTCAGGTCGAGCAGTACTTC. Translating it yields CASRSQVEQYF.

This chain connects TRBV2 to TRBJ1-2; no clear D. Per the germline V gene, CDR1 is SNHLY and CDR2 is FYNNEI. Between the trimmed V and J ends, which lost 1 base and 5 bases, there was a span of 2 bases. The CDR3 contains 11 residues. The CDR3 region is CASSEEYGYTF. The CDR3 nucleotides are TGTGCCAGCAGTGAAGAGTATGGCTACACCTTC.

This clonotype showed up just a few times. V and J are TRBV20-1 and TRBJ1-1, with 7 bases matching TRBD1. In germline, CDR1 is DFQATT, CDR2 SNEGSKA (reference sequence). V gave up 4 bases and J gave up 1 base; unmatched junction bases: 3. The CDR3 totals 13 residues. The CDR3 protein is CSAMDRPNTEAFF. The DNA of the CDR3 is TGCAGTGCTATGGACAGGCCGAACACTGAAGCTTTCTTT.

This clonotype was seen a few times. This sequence joins TRBV9 and TRBJ2-3; D unresolved. CDR1 and CDR2 (germline): SGDLS, YYNGEE. Trimming took 4 bases from V and 5 from J, leaving 14 bases between them. This CDR3 region has 14 residues. CDR3 protein: CASSPRLRRDTQYF. The CDR3 region has the DNA TGTGCCAGCAGCCCGCGACTCAGACGAGATACGCAGTATTTT.

This sequence joins TRBV11-2 and TRBJ1-4, with D perhaps TRBD1 (5 bases). The V end lost 3 bases, the J end lost 4 bases, and 9 bases lay between the germline ends. This CDR3 has 14 amino acids. In germline, CDR1 is SGHAT, CDR2 FQNNGV. This CDR3 reads CASSLGRNNEKLFF. CDR3 nucleotide sequence: TGTGCCAGCAGCTTGGGACGGAATAATGAAAAACTGTTTTTT.

This clonotype was seen only a few times. In DNA form, the CDR3 reads TGTGCCAGCTCACCCTTGGGGGCGAGATCTTTCACAGATACGCAGTATTTT. Translated: CASSPLGARSFTDTQYF. The V gene is TRBV18, the J gene TRBJ2-3; tentatively, D is TRBD1 (6 bases). Trimming shortened V by 3 bases and J by 2 bases, and 18 bases separated the two germline ends. The CDR3 sequence is 17 residues long. Germline assignment: CDR1 KGHSH and CDR2 LQKENI.

This clonotype was counted a few times. The V and J genes are TRBV10-3 and TRBJ2-7; D is perhaps TRBD1 (5 bases). From germline, CDR1 is ENHRY and CDR2 SYGVKD. Trimming removed 3 bases from V and 8 bases from J, with 8 bases in between. The CDR3 covers 11 residues. CDR3 coding DNA: TGTGCCATCAGTGACAGGGAACAGCAGTACTTC. As protein: CAISDREQQYF.

This clonotype came up a few times. The rearrangement uses TRBV5-1 and TRBJ2-1; 10 bases are shared with TRBD2. The CDR3 sequence is 18 residues long. Germline assignment: CDR1 SGHRS and CDR2 YFSETQ. V lost 2 bases and J lost 0; bases outside the gene matches: 8. CDR3: CASSFPPGTSVSYNEQFF. CDR3 in DNA: TGCGCCAGCAGCTTCCCCCCCGGGACTAGCGTCTCCTACAATGAGCAGTTCTTC.

This clonotype was found many times. The J gene is TRBJ1-5, the V gene TRBV5-5; D possibly corresponds to TRBD1 (6 bases). V was clipped by 0 bases and J by 4 bases, with 11 bases between them. This CDR3 region has 15 residues. Per the germline V gene, CDR1 is SGHKS and CDR2 is YYEKEE (reference sequence). The CDR3 region is CASSLARGVNQPQHF. In DNA, the CDR3 is TGTGCCAGCAGCTTGGCCAGGGGAGTGAATCAGCCCCAGCATTTT.

The gene calls are TRBV9 and TRBJ2-7; 8 bases match TRBD1. The germline gives CDR1 SGDLS, CDR2 YYNGEE. This CDR3 has 13 residues. The V segment lost 3 bases and the J segment 3 bases; nucleotides outside the gene matches: 2. CDR3 DNA sequence: TGTGCCAGCAGCGGGGGACAGGACTACGAGCAGTACTTC. Translation: CASSGGQDYEQYF.

V gene TRBV28 combines with J gene TRBJ1-6; TRBD1 agrees at 9 bases. V lost 4 bases, J lost 5 bases, and 6 bases stayed unmatched. Germline-derived CDR1 and CDR2 are MDHEN and SYDVKM. This CDR3 has 16 amino acids. DNA of the CDR3: TGTGCCAGCAGTTCCAGGACAGGGGCGAATAATTCACCCCTCCACTTT. As protein: CASSSRTGANNSPLHF.

This sequence joins TRBV7-2 and TRBJ1-1; 10 positions match TRBD1. From germline, CDR1 is SGHTA and CDR2 FQGNSA. V dropped 1 base and J dropped 10; count of bases not matched to a gene: 9. The CDR3 runs to 15 residues. The CDR3 DNA reads as TGTGCCAGCAGCTTAGTCTTGGGACAGGGGTTACGAGCTTTCTTT. It specifies CASSLVLGQGLRAFF.

The chain uses TRBV6-5 and TRBJ1-5, with D possibly matching TRBD1 (5 bases). This CDR3 spans 14 amino acids. Per the germline V gene, CDR1 is MNHEY and CDR2 is SVGAGI. V was trimmed by 0 bases and J by 7 bases, leaving 10 bases between them. The CDR3 nucleotides read TGTGCCAGCAGTTACTCGAGAGGGGACCAGCCCCAGCATTTT. Amino acid sequence: CASSYSRGDQPQHF.

The V and J genes are TRBV10-2 and TRBJ1-2; unclear D gene. CDR1 is WSHSY, CDR2 SAAADI, per germline. Trimming left V 3 bases short and J 3 bases short, with 8 bases between. This CDR3 contains 13 residues. CDR3: CASSDAGDYGYTF. Here the CDR3 DNA reads TGCGCCAGCAGTGATGCGGGTGACTATGGCTACACCTTC.

This clonotype was counted only a few times. The V call is TRBV20-1, the J call TRBJ2-2, with unresolved D. Germline assignment: CDR1 DFQATT and CDR2 SNEGSKA (reference sequence). V lost 6 bases to trimming and J lost 0 bases, with 11 bases between them. CDR3 length: 14 residues. CDR3: CSAARAPNTGELFF. The CDR3 nucleotides read TGCAGTGCCGCTCGGGCCCCGAACACCGGGGAGCTGTTTTTT.

The chain has TRBV5-1 and TRBJ2-1; D perhaps matches TRBD1 (6 bases). Trimming took off 4 bases at V and 7 bases at J, with 15 bases between the two ends. CDR1 and CDR2 (germline): SGHRS, YFSETQ. This CDR3 is built from 14 residues. CDR3 loop: CASSTDRPGNEQFF. CDR3 nucleotides: TGCGCCAGCAGCACGGACAGACCTGGGAATGAGCAGTTCTTC.

The V gene is TRBV10-1, the J gene TRBJ1-1; D is undetermined. The CDR3 runs 14 residues. V was shortened by 2 bases and J by 0 bases, with 7 bases between the two germline ends. Germline lookup yields CDR1 WNHNN and CDR2 SYGVQD (reference sequence). CDR3: CASSERAMNTEAFF. CDR3 nucleotide sequence: TGCGCCAGCAGTGAGAGGGCCATGAACACTGAAGCTTTCTTT.

The chain joins TRBV20-1 to TRBJ2-1, with D maybe TRBD2 (6 bases). Germline values: CDR1 DFQATT, CDR2 SNEGSKA (reference sequence). The CDR3 covers 13 residues. Trimming shortened V by 6 bases and J by 3 bases, and 12 bases separated the two germline ends. The CDR3 sequence: CSAASEGYNEQFF. CDR3 DNA sequence: TGCAGTGCCGCCTCGGAGGGCTACAATGAGCAGTTCTTC.

The rearrangement links TRBV12-3 or TRBV12-4 to TRBJ2-1; D gene uncertain. The CDR3 runs to 12 residues. V was clipped by 3 bases and J by 10 bases, with 10 bases between them. The CDR3, as DNA: TGTGCCAGCAGTTTCACGCGGACGGAGCAGTTCTTC. This encodes CASSFTRTEQFF.

The DNA for the CDR3 is TGTGCCAGCAGCCCCGGGGACAGGGGAGCTTTCTTT. It yields the protein CASSPGDRGAFF. The rearrangement uses TRBV9 and TRBJ1-1; 10 bases agree with TRBD1. The CDR3 spans 12 residues. Per the germline V gene, CDR1 is SGDLS and CDR2 is YYNGEE. The V segment lost 4 bases and the J segment 10 bases; nucleotides outside the gene matches: 4.

V usage is TRBV4-1 and J usage is TRBJ2-7; D call uncertain. The length of the CDR3 is 13 residues. The V and J ends lost 9 bases and 0 bases respectively, with 12 bases between them. CDR1 MGHRA and CDR2 YSYEKL come from the germline V gene. In DNA form, the CDR3 reads TGCGCCAGTGGGGTGTCGAGCTCCTACGAGCAGTACTTC. Translating it yields CASGVSSSYEQYF.

This chain links TRBV5-6 with TRBJ1-1; D gene uncertain. This CDR3 has 12 residues. Germline assignment: CDR1 SGHDT and CDR2 YYEEEE. Trimming left V 4 bases short and J 7 bases short, with 11 bases between. As DNA, the CDR3 is TGTGCCAGCAGCCAGGATTGGGATGAAGCTTTCTTT. This translates into CASSQDWDEAFF.

The gene calls are TRBV19 and TRBJ2-1, with a possible D match to TRBD2 (6 bases). Per the germline V gene, CDR1 is LNHDA and CDR2 is SQIVND (reference sequence). There are 16 residues in the CDR3. Trimming removed 6 bases from V and 2 bases from J, with 17 bases in between. CDR3 in amino acids: CASSPFGRIPYNEQFF. The CDR3 DNA follows: TGTGCCAGTAGCCCCTTCGGGAGAATCCCCTACAATGAGCAGTTCTTC.

The table lists this clonotype with a count of one. V and J are TRBV7-2 and TRBJ1-5, with TRBD1 matching 7 bases. The germline V gene encodes CDR1 SGHTA and CDR2 FQGNSA. The CDR3 is made up of 13 amino acids. Trimming took 4 bases from V and 6 from J; bases not matched to a gene: 3. The CDR3 reads CASSSGTVQPQHF. The CDR3 DNA reads TGTGCCAGCAGCTCGGGGACAGTTCAGCCCCAGCATTTT. Combining the CDR3 with reference TRBV7-2 and TRBJ1-5 gives the whole variable domain GAGVSQSPSNKVTEKGKDVELRCDPISGHTALYWYRQSLGQGLEFLIYFQGNSAPDKSGLPSDRFSAERTGGSVSTLTIQRTQQEDSAVYLCASSSGTVQPQHFGDGTRLSIL.

This sequence joins TRBV6-5 and TRBJ1-1; no firm D call. This CDR3 has 15 residues. V was trimmed by 2 bases and J by 7 bases, leaving 17 bases between them. Germline CDR1 reads MNHEY; CDR2 reads SVGAGI. CDR3 sequence (DNA): TGTGCCAGCAGTTACGACTTTGAGAGATATAATGAAGCTTTCTTT. It translates to CASSYDFERYNEAFF.